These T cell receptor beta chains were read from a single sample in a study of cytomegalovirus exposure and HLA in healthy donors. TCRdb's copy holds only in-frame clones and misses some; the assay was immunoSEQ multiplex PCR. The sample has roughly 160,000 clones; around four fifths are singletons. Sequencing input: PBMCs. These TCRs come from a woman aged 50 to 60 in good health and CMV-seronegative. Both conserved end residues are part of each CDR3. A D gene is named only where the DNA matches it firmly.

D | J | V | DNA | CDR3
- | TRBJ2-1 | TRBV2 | TGTGCCAGCATAGATGCGGGGATCAATGAGCAGTTCTTC | CASIDAGINEQFF
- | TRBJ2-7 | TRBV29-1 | TGCAGCGTTGTGGGGGGAGACAGAGACGAGCAGTACTTC | CSVVGGDRDEQYF
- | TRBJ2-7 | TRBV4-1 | TGCGCCAGCAGCCAAGATGGGGGTATGGACAGACGGAAAGACTACGAGCAGTACTTC | CASSQDGGMDRRKDYEQYF
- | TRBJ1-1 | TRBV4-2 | TGTGCCAGCAGCCAAGATCGGGATGGGGCTGAAGCTTTCTTT | CASSQDRDGAEAFF
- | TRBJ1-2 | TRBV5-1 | TGCGCCAGCAGCCTCCCCCTGGGCCACGGCTACACCTTC | CASSLPLGHGYTF
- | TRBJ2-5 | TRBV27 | TGTGCCAGCAGTTTAGGAGGGACCCCCGGGACGGAGACCCAGTACTTC | CASSLGGTPGTETQYF
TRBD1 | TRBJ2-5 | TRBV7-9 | TGTGCCAGCAGCCTCGGGACAGGGGCGGCCCGTCAAGAGACCCAGTACTTC | CASSLGTGAARQETQYF
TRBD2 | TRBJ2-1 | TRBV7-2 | TGTGCCAGCAGCTCAGGGGGGCTAGCGGGGGTCTATGAGCAGTTCTTC | CASSSGGLAGVYEQFF
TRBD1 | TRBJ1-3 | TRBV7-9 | TGTGCCAGCAGACCCGGGACAGAGCGCTCTGGAAACACCATATATTTT | CASRPGTERSGNTIYF
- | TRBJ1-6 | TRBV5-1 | TGCGCCAGCAGCTTGGATATTTATTCACCCCTCCACTTT | CASSLDIYSPLHF
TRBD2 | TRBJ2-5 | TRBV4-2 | TGTGCCAGCAGCCAATCCGGACTAGCGGGGGGGCAGCGGCAAGAGACCCAGTACTTC | CASSQSGLAGGQRQETQYF
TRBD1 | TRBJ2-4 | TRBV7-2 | TGTGCCGCCGGGCATGGGACAGAGGACATTCAGTACTTC | CAAGHGTEDIQYF